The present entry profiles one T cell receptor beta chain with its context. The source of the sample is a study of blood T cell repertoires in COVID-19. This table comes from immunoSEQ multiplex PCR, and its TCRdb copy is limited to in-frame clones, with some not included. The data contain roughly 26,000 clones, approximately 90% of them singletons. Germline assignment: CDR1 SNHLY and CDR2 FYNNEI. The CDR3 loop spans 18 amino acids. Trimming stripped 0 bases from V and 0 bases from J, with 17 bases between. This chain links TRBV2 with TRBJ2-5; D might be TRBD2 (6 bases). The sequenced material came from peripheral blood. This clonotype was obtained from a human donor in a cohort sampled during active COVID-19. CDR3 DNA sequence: TGTGCCAGCAGTGAAGCAGGGGTAGCGGCGAGGTACCAAGAGACCCAGTACTTC. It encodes CASSEAGVAARYQETQYF.